The 32 T cell receptor beta chains listed next were all sequenced from one sample in a study of regulatory T cells in long-lasting Graves disease. The time point is: persistent/refractory GD, antithyroid drugs over 5 years with positive TRAb. Extracted PBMC RNA gave rise to the TCR library. Construction of TCR beta libraries relied on iRepertoire HTBI primers and on Arm-PCR targeting CDR3 regions. Each CDR3 protein gets one entry after TCRdb re-called the multiplex PCR reads with MiXCR. The data hold about 460,000 distinct CDR3 sequences, with approximately 23% observed a single time. The specimen comprised peripheral blood mononuclear cells (PBMCs), sampled when the disease was refractory, from a patient treated with antithyroid drugs. The receptors stem from a female donor with Graves disease.

This clonotype was detected ten times or more. CDR3 DNA sequence: TGTGCCAGCGCAGCAGAGGCGGGATTGAGGGAAAAACTGTTTTTT. This translates into CASAAEAGLREKLFF. This chain connects TRBV7-2 to TRBJ1-4; D is uncertain. Per germline, CDR1 SGHTA and CDR2 FQGNSA. The CDR3 is 15 amino acids. With 8 bases removed from V and 8 bases from J, the gap between germline ends came to 21 bases.

This clonotype was counted a few times. The chain is built from TRBV20-1 and TRBJ2-2; TRBD2 aligns across 13 bases. J was trimmed by 3 bases and V by 4 bases; bases with no gene match: 5. The germline V gene encodes CDR1 DFQATT and CDR2 SNEGSKA (reference sequence). The CDR3 totals 16 residues. In DNA form, the CDR3 reads TGCAGTGCTAAGTCACTAGCGGGGGGGGACACCGGGGAGCTGTTTTTT. It codes for CSAKSLAGGDTGELFF.

The J gene is TRBJ2-7, the V gene TRBV4-1; D remains unclear. The CDR3 is 16 amino acids. The V gene's germline CDR1 is MGHRA and CDR2 YSYEKL. V lost 0 bases and J 2 bases, leaving 14 bases between the germline ends. The CDR3 region has the DNA TGCGCCAGCAGCCAAGAGGCGCAAGGGTTAACCTACGAGCAGTACTTC. As protein: CASSQEAQGLTYEQYF.

This clonotype has ten or more counts. CDR3 bases: TGCAGTGCTCGAAATCAGGACAGGGGCGTGGACGAGCAGTACTTC. It yields the protein CSARNQDRGVDEQYF. The V call is TRBV20-1, the J call TRBJ2-7; the match to TRBD1 covers 9 bases. Germline V gene sequence: CDR1 DFQATT, CDR2 SNEGSKA (reference sequence). The V segment lost 5 bases and the J segment 5 bases; nucleotides outside the gene matches: 13. The CDR3 loop spans 15 amino acids.

The chain has TRBV6-1 and TRBJ1-4; 10 bases map to TRBD1. There are 15 residues in the CDR3. The V gene end was trimmed by 6 bases and the J gene end by 8 bases; junction bases not matched to a gene: 9. CDR1 is MNHNS and CDR2 is SASEGT in the germline V gene. As DNA, the CDR3 is TGTGCCAGCAGCGACCAGGACAGGGGGTGGGAAAAACTGTTTTTT. Its translation is CASSDQDRGWEKLFF.

This clonotype was seen a few times. The junction departs from germline at one end; a sequencing error may be responsible. CDR3 DNA sequence: TGTACCAGCAGTTACGGCAACTCCTACGAGCAGTACTTC. Translation: CTSSYGNSYEQYF. The chain has TRBV25-1 and TRBJ2-7; no reliable D call. The CDR3 runs to 13 residues. Per the germline V gene, CDR1 is MGHDK and CDR2 is SYGVNS.

This clonotype appeared a few times. The chain uses TRBV7-9 and TRBJ1-4; 7 bases line up with TRBD1. Germline values: CDR1 SEHNR, CDR2 FQNEAQ (reference sequence). The CDR3 covers 15 residues. V shed 3 bases and J 3 bases; nucleotides not matched to a gene: 4. For the CDR3, the DNA is TGTGCCAGCAGCTTCGACAGGGTACCTAATGAAAAACTGTTTTTT. Its protein product is CASSFDRVPNEKLFF.

J is TRBJ1-1 and V is TRBV5-1, with D possibly TRBD1 on 5 matching bases. Per the germline V gene, CDR1 is SGHRS and CDR2 is YFSETQ. The CDR3 is made up of 17 amino acids. The ends were cut back, 4 bases at V and 0 bases at J, with 19 bases in the middle. The CDR3 region is CASSPGAGRGMNTEAFF. The CDR3 nucleotides read TGCGCCAGCAGCCCGGGTGCAGGCCGGGGCATGAACACTGAAGCTTTCTTT.

This clonotype was seen more than once but under ten times. The gene calls are TRBV3-1 and TRBJ1-5; 10 positions agree with TRBD1. The CDR3 has 15 amino acids. Germline V CDR1 and CDR2: LGHDT, YNNKEL (reference sequence). The junction had 0 bases not matched to a gene; V was cut back by 1 base and J by 3 bases. The CDR3 is CASSQGQGANQPQHF. The CDR3 region has the DNA TGTGCCAGCAGCCAAGGACAGGGGGCCAATCAGCCCCAGCATTTT.

The CDR3 DNA follows: TGCAGCGTTGAATTGAATCAAGAGACCCAGTACTTC. Protein: CSVELNQETQYF. V usage is TRBV29-1 and J usage is TRBJ2-5; D not resolved. Trimming removed 2 bases at V and 2 bases at J, with 6 bases between. Germline-derived CDR1 and CDR2 are SQVTM and ANQGSEA. The CDR3 contains 12 residues. Variable domain in full (rest from reference TRBV29-1 and TRBJ2-5): SAVISQKPSRDICQRGTSLTIQCQVDSQVTMMFWYRQQPGQSLTLIATANQGSEATYESGFVIDKFPISRPNLTFSTLTVSNMSPEDSSIYLCSVELNQETQYFGPGTRLLVL.

Comments on this clonotype: This may arise from a read error, as a much more abundant clone is one base away. The rearrangement joins TRBV6-1 to TRBJ1-1; no definite D call. From germline, CDR1 is MNHNS and CDR2 SASEGT. The CDR3 is made up of 14 amino acids. Here the CDR3 reads CVSAPREENTEAFF. CDR3 nucleotides: TGTGTCAGCGCCCCTAGGGAGGAGAACACTGAAGCTTTCTTT.

This clonotype was observed at least ten times. The CDR3 here is CASGQGLYEQYF. The CDR3 DNA is TGTGCCAGCGGACAGGGCCTCTACGAGCAGTACTTC. V gene TRBV2 combines with J gene TRBJ2-7; 8 positions agree with TRBD1. The CDR3 runs 12 residues. V gave up 8 bases and J gave up 3 bases; unmatched junction bases: 3. The germline CDR1 and CDR2 sequences are SNHLY and FYNNEI.

This clonotype was observed at least ten times. The V gene is TRBV20-1, the J gene TRBJ1-1; TRBD1 is a possible D gene (6 bases). The CDR3 is 15 residues long. Per germline, CDR1 DFQATT and CDR2 SNEGSKA (reference sequence). V lost 4 bases to trimming and J lost 2 bases, with 17 bases between them. Here the CDR3 DNA reads TGCAGTGCTACAGGGGACACACTCCTTAACACTGAAGCTTTCTTT. As protein: CSATGDTLLNTEAFF.

The table lists this clonotype with a few counts. V usage is TRBV15 and J usage is TRBJ2-6; D is unresolved. Germline lookup yields CDR1 LNHNV and CDR2 YYDKDF (reference sequence). V lost 1 base to trimming and J lost 2 bases, with 3 bases between them. This CDR3 spans 14 amino acids. CDR3 sequence (DNA): TGTGCCACCAGCAGAGGGGCTGGGGCCAACGTCCTGACTTTC. It yields the protein CATSRGAGANVLTF.

The V call is TRBV9, the J call TRBJ1-2; unclear D gene. V lost 3 bases to trimming and J lost 4 bases, with 10 bases between them. CDR3 size: 13 residues. Germline-derived CDR1 and CDR2 are SGDLS and YYNGEE. The CDR3: CASSATGPYGYTF. The CDR3 coding sequence is TGTGCCAGCAGCGCGACCGGTCCCTATGGCTACACCTTC.

The rearrangement uses TRBV7-2 and TRBJ2-7, with TRBD2 matching 7 bases. The CDR3 runs to 14 residues. V was pared by 5 bases and J by 4 bases, with 8 bases of the junction left unmatched. Germline V lookup: CDR1 SGHTA, CDR2 FQGNSA. CDR3 loop: CASSPSSGFYEQYF. The CDR3 DNA is TGTGCCAGCAGCCCTAGTAGCGGGTTTTACGAGCAGTACTTC.

In its sample, this clonotype was seen many times. The chain uses TRBV9 and TRBJ1-4; D unresolved. V lost 4 bases and J 8 bases, leaving 18 bases between the germline ends. CDR3 length equals 15 residues. Germline values: CDR1 SGDLS, CDR2 YYNGEE. The chain's CDR3 is CASSPHAGRQEKLFF. CDR3 DNA sequence: TGTGCCAGCAGCCCCCATGCGGGAAGGCAAGAAAAACTGTTTTTT.

This clonotype has at least ten counts. This chain joins TRBV24-1 and TRBJ1-2; no reliable D call. The CDR3 loop spans 14 amino acids. Germline-derived CDR1 and CDR2 are KGHDR and SFDVKD. V lost 4 bases to trimming and J lost 8 bases, with 16 bases between them. CDR3 region: CATSDTGIAVGYTF. The CDR3 DNA follows: TGTGCCACCAGTGACACGGGCATCGCTGTCGGCTACACCTTC.

There are many counts of this clonotype. The rearrangement links TRBV30 to TRBJ1-5; 7 positions agree with TRBD1. The junction had 4 bases not matched to a gene; V was cut back by 0 bases and J by 2 bases. CDR1 is GTSNPN and CDR2 is SVGIG in the germline V gene (reference sequence). The CDR3 sequence is 15 residues long. The CDR3 loop is CAWSVGDSRNQPQHF. In DNA, the CDR3 is TGTGCCTGGAGTGTGGGGGACAGCCGCAATCAGCCCCAGCATTTT. The entire variable domain, with the rest obtained from reference TRBV30 and TRBJ1-5, is as follows: SQTIHQWPATLVQPVGSPLSLECTVEGTSNPNLYWYRQAAGRGLQLLFYSVGIGQISSEVPQNLSASRPQDRQFILSSKKLLLSDSGFYLCAWSVGDSRNQPQHFGDGTRLSIL.

This clonotype was seen many times. The rearrangement joins TRBV7-2 to TRBJ2-7; no clear D gene. V gave up 4 bases and J gave up 3 bases, with 13 bases separating them. Germline assignment: CDR1 SGHTA and CDR2 FQGNSA. This CDR3 spans 14 amino acids. CDR3 residues: CASSSGSLFYEQYF. CDR3 DNA: TGTGCCAGCAGCTCCGGGTCCCTCTTCTACGAGCAGTACTTC.

The V and J genes are TRBV6-2 or TRBV6-3 and TRBJ2-7, with 9 bases matching TRBD1. The length of the CDR3 is 14 residues. Germline CDR1 is MNHEY and CDR2 is SVGEGT. Germline trimming cut 6 bases from V and 5 bases from J; bases unmatched to any gene: 8. CDR3 region: CASRPDRGTHEQYF. The CDR3 DNA reads TGTGCCAGCAGACCTGACAGGGGGACCCACGAGCAGTACTTC.

V and J are TRBV4-1 and TRBJ2-7; 7 nucleotides align to TRBD1. V dropped 8 bases and J dropped 4; count of bases not matched to a gene: 20. The CDR3 runs 17 residues. The germline CDR1 and CDR2 sequences are MGHRA and YSYEKL. The CDR3: CASSQPNLRGPGYEQYF. The CDR3 DNA sequence: TGCGCCAGCTCTCAGCCCAACTTAAGGGGGCCCGGTTACGAGCAGTACTTC.

The chain employs TRBV15 and TRBJ2-4; D not certain. The germline V gene has CDR1 LNHNV and CDR2 YYDKDF (reference sequence). The V and J ends lost 3 bases and 0 bases respectively, with 12 bases between them. This CDR3 is 16 amino acids long. In nucleotides, the CDR3 is TGTGCCACCAGCAGGTCGGGTCCATTAGCCAAAAACATTCAGTACTTC. It translates to CATSRSGPLAKNIQYF.

The chain joins TRBV19 to TRBJ1-5, with D possibly being TRBD1 (6 bases). The CDR3 has 15 amino acids. Per germline, CDR1 LNHDA and CDR2 SQIVND (reference sequence). V lost 4 bases, J lost 2 bases, and 12 bases lay in between. CDR3 sequence reads: CASSTNRVGNQPQHF. In DNA, the CDR3 is TGTGCCAGTAGTACGAACAGGGTTGGCAATCAGCCCCAGCATTTT.

This clonotype was counted a few times. The chain joins TRBV5-1 to TRBJ1-5; 7 positions agree with TRBD1. V dropped 6 bases and J dropped 4; count of bases not matched to a gene: 10. The CDR3 runs 15 residues. In germline, CDR1 is SGHRS, CDR2 YFSETQ. This CDR3 reads CASTVRQGGNQPQHF. The CDR3 bases are TGCGCCAGCACCGTCCGACAGGGTGGGAATCAGCCCCAGCATTTT.

The sample holds a few counts of this clonotype. V is TRBV29-1 and J is TRBJ2-7; D is perhaps TRBD1 or TRBD2 (7 bases each). There are 14 residues in the CDR3. V shed 5 bases and J shed 3 bases, with 17 bases lying between them. Germline V gene sequence: CDR1 SQVTM, CDR2 ANQGSEA. The DNA for the CDR3 is TGCAGCGTTCTCCTCTCAGGGGGGGGCTACGAGCAGTACTTC. Translated, it gives CSVLLSGGGYEQYF.

The sample holds a few counts of this clonotype. The chain joins TRBV6-1 to TRBJ1-6, with D hard to call. The CDR3 runs to 15 residues. Germline V lookup: CDR1 MNHNS, CDR2 SASEGT. V lost 2 bases, J lost 6 bases, and 11 bases lay in between. CDR3 protein: CASSETGGSNSPLHF. In nucleotides, the CDR3 is TGTGCCAGCAGTGAAACGGGAGGTAGTAATTCACCCCTCCACTTT.

This clonotype has a count of ten or more. V gene TRBV12-3 or TRBV12-4 combines with J gene TRBJ2-7; 9 bases agree with TRBD2. Germline trimming cut 5 bases from V and 7 bases from J; bases unmatched to any gene: 21. The CDR3 sequence is 18 residues long. The CDR3 DNA sequence: TGTGCCAGCAGTCTCCCCTCAGGGTTAGCGGGAGTGGCAGGGGAGCAGTACTTC. Protein sequence: CASSLPSGLAGVAGEQYF.

This clonotype occurred many times. The chain joins TRBV28 to TRBJ2-4, with TRBD2 as a possible D gene (7 bases). Germline V gene sequence: CDR1 MDHEN, CDR2 SYDVKM. Trimming left V 7 bases short and J 7 bases short, with 20 bases between. The CDR3 extends over 15 amino acids. CDR3: CASTPRGLGGNIQYF. The CDR3, as DNA: TGTGCCAGCACCCCCCGAGGACTAGGGGGGAACATTCAGTACTTC.

This clonotype was seen only a few times. CDR3 coding DNA: TGTGCCAGCAGTCCGGACAGCGCGAACACCGGGGAGCTGTTTTTT. Its protein product is CASSPDSANTGELFF. V is TRBV6-1 and J is TRBJ2-2; maybe TRBD1 (6 bases). Germline V lookup: CDR1 MNHNS, CDR2 SASEGT. The CDR3 runs 15 residues. Trimming stripped 5 bases from V and 0 bases from J, with 10 bases between.

There are many counts of this clonotype. The V call is TRBV19, the J call TRBJ1-4; a weak D match, TRBD1 (5 bases). Germline V lookup: CDR1 LNHDA, CDR2 SQIVND (reference sequence). The ends were cut back, 6 bases at V and 2 bases at J, with 22 bases in the middle. CDR3 length equals 18 residues. CDR3: CASSRRRAGEATNEKLFF. Written as DNA, the CDR3 is TGTGCCAGTAGCCGTCGGAGGGCGGGGGAAGCGACTAATGAAAAACTGTTTTTT.

As to this clonotype: This could be a read error, since a much larger clone is one nucleotide away. CDR3 sequence: CAGSLNGVGYGYTF. DNA for the CDR3: TGTGCCGGCAGCTTAAATGGGGTCGGATATGGCTACACCTTC. The chain is built from TRBV7-3 and TRBJ1-2; D not certain. Germline V gives CDR1 SGHTA, CDR2 FQGTGA. This CDR3 region has 14 residues.